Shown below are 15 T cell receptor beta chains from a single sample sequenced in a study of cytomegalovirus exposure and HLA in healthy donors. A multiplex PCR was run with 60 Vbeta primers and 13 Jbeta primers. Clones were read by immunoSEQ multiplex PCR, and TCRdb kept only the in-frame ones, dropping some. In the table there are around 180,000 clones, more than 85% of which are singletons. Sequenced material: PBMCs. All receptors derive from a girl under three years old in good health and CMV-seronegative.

The CDR3 DNA sequence: TGCGCCAGCAGCTTGGGGGTCCCGGGACATAGGAACACTGAAGCTTTCTTT. It yields the protein CASSLGVPGHRNTEAFF. The gene calls are TRBV5-1 and TRBJ1-1, with D perhaps TRBD1 (6 bases). Germline loops: CDR1 SGHRS, CDR2 YFSETQ. Trimming pared 0 bases from V and 1 base from J, leaving 16 bases between. The CDR3 sequence is 17 residues long.

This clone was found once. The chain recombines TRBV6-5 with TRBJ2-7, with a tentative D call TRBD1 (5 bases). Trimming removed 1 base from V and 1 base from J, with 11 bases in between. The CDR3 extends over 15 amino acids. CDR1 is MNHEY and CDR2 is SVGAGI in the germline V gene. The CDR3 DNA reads TGTGCCAGCAGTTACTTACCGGACAATTCCTACGAGCAGTACTTC. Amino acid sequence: CASSYLPDNSYEQYF.

The chain's CDR3 is CASSSLAGGRATGELFF. DNA of the CDR3: TGTGCCAGTAGTTCACTAGCGGGGGGGCGAGCCACCGGGGAGCTGTTTTTT. The chain employs TRBV19 and TRBJ2-2, with 13 nucleotides matching TRBD2. This CDR3 contains 17 residues. V was pared by 5 bases and J by 4 bases, with 7 bases of the junction left unmatched. The germline gives CDR1 LNHDA, CDR2 SQIVND (reference sequence).

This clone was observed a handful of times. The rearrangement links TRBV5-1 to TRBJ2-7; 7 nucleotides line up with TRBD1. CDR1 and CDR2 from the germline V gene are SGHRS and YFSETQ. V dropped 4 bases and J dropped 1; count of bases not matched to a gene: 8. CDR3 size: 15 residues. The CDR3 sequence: CASSVQGMGSYEQYF. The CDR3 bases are TGCGCCAGCAGCGTACAGGGGATGGGGTCCTACGAGCAGTACTTC.

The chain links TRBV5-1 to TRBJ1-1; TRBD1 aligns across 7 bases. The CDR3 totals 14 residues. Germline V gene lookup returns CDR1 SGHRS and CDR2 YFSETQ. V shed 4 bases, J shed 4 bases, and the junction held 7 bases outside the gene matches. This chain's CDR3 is CASSLGGMGTEAFF. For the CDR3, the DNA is TGCGCCAGCAGCCTAGGGGGCATGGGCACTGAAGCTTTCTTT.

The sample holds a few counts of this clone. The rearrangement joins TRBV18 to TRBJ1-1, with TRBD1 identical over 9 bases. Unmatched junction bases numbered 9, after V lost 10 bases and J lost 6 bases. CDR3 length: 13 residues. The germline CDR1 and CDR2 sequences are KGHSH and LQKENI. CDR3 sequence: CATTGTGLPEAFF. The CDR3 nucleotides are TGTGCCACCACCGGGACAGGGCTCCCTGAAGCTTTCTTT.

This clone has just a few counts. The CDR3 sequence is CASSQVRAGGYNEQFF. DNA for the CDR3: TGTGCCAGCAGCCAAGTTCGAGCGGGGGGGTACAATGAGCAGTTCTTC. This sequence joins TRBV4-2 and TRBJ2-1; 10 bases align to TRBD2. CDR1 and CDR2 (germline): LGHNA, YNFKEQ. J was trimmed by 4 bases and V by 1 base; bases with no gene match: 4. CDR3 length: 16 amino acids.

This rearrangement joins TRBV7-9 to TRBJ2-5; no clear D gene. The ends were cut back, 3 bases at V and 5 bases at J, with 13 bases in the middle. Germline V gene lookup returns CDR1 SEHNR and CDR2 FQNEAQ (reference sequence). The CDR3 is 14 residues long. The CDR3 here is CASSLLPDKETQYF. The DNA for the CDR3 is TGTGCCAGCAGCTTGCTCCCAGACAAGGAGACCCAGTACTTC.

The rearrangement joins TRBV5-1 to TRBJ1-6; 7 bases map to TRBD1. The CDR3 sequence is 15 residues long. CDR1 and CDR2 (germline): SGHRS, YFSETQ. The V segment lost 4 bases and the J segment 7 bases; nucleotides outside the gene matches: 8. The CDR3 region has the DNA TGCGCCAGCAGCCCTTCCACAGGGGACAATTCACCCCTCCACTTT. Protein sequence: CASSPSTGDNSPLHF.

The CDR3 nucleotides are TGTGCCAGTAGTATACCTGGGGGCGAGCAGTACTTC. Residues: CASSIPGGEQYF. The chain uses TRBV19 and TRBJ2-5; D possibly matches TRBD1 or TRBD2 (5 bases each). Judging by the DNA end, TRBJ2-7 fits better; the J call may be wrong. CDR3 length: 12 amino acids. Germline CDR1 is LNHDA and CDR2 is SQIVND (reference sequence).

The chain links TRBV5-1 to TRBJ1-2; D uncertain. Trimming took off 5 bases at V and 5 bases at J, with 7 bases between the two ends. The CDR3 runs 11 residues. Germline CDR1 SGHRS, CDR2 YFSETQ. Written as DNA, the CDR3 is TGCGCCAGCAGGGGCCGATATGGCTACACCTTC. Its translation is CASRGRYGYTF.

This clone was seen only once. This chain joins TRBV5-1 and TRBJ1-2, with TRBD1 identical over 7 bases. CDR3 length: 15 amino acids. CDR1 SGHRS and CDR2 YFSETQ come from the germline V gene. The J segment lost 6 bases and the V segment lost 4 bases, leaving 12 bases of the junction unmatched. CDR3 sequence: CASSPRQGRNDGYTF. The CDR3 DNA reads TGCGCCAGCAGCCCCAGACAGGGCCGGAACGATGGCTACACCTTC.

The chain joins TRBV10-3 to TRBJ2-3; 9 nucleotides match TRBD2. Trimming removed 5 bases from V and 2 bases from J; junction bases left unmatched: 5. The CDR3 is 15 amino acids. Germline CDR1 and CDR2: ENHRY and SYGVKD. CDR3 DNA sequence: TGTGCCATCAGTTCTAGCGGGGCCTACACAGATACGCAGTATTTT. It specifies CAISSSGAYTDTQYF.

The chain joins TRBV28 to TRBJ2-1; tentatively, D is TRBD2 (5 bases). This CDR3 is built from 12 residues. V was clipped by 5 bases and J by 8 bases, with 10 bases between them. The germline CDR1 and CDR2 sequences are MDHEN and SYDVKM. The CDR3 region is CASSPVGDEQFF. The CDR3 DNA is TGTGCCAGCAGTCCCGTCGGGGATGAGCAGTTCTTC.

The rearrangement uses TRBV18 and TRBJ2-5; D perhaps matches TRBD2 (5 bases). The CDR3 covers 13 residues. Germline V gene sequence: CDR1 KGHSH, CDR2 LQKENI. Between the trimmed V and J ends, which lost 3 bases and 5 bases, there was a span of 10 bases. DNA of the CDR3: TGTGCCAGCTCACCGCAGTCGGGGGAGACCCAGTACTTC. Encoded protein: CASSPQSGETQYF. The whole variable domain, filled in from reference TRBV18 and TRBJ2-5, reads NAGVMQNPRHLVRRRGQEARLRCSPMKGHSHVYWYRQLPEEGLKFMVYLQKENIIDESGMPKERFSAEFPKEGPSILRIQQVVRGDSAAYFCASSPQSGETQYFGPGTRLLVL.